The present T cell receptor beta chain was sequenced within a study of blood T cell repertoires in COVID-19. Authors' methods: Amplified reference gene primers provided the basis for estimating nucleated cell counts. Clones were sequenced by immunoSEQ multiplex PCR, and TCRdb holds only the in-frame ones, with some missing. That table furnishes V, J and clone size, whereas the DNA furnished D and trimming. The top ten clones hold 3.5% to 5% of a sample with just over 95,000 clones, roughly four fifths of them seen once. Sequenced material: peripheral blood. This TCR came from a man aged 55 to 70 with acute or convalescent COVID-19.

Written as DNA, the CDR3 is TGTGCCAGCAGCCTTGGGACAGCACCCGGAGCTTTCTTT. Translated, it gives CASSLGTAPGAFF. The chain joins TRBV11-3 to TRBJ1-1; TRBD1 agrees at 7 bases. Per the germline V gene, CDR1 is SGHNT and CDR2 is YENEEA. V lost 5 bases and J lost 10; bases outside the gene matches: 10. This CDR3 region has 13 residues.